This TCR beta chain was sequenced during a study of PD-L1 blockade in urothelial cancer (dated by TCRdb to 2016 to 2017). Some background on the complete study: Every patient began therapy at some point between 2013 and 2015 and was given atezolizumab 1,200 mg intravenously every 3 weeks. About 90% of the 29 patients were males with bladder-origin urothelial cancer, and 18 of 29 reported a prior smoking history. An ECOG performance status of 0 or 1 was recorded for the patients, and 0 to 3 prior chemotherapy regimens had been received by the patients. Blood samples were analyzed at two time points: 3 weeks after treatment start (second dose) and 6 weeks after treatment start. A median of roughly 140,000 T cells and around 81,000 unique TCRs was obtained from blood samples, and a median clonality of about 0.08 was observed. An exploratory multi-omic analysis was conducted of the somatic, immune and clinical correlates of response to PD-L1 blockade with atezolizumab in urothelial cancer. Pretreatment tumor samples and matched peripheral blood, collected serially before and after atezolizumab treatment, underwent TCR sequencing. Durable clinical benefit meant progression-free survival longer than 6 months, and TCR features were also tested against progression-free and overall survival. In the same patients who had TCR sequencing, pretreatment tumors also underwent whole exome sequencing and RNA sequencing. Eight or nine patients reached durable clinical benefit, while some 20 patients did not. Pretreatment blood TCR-seq was available for 30 or so patients, at least one posttreatment blood collection was obtained for 24 patients, and tumor TCR-seq was available for 24 patients. Findings and caveats that apply to the study as a whole: Among patients with durable benefit, tumor-associated TCR clones showed greater expansion in peripheral blood 3 weeks after treatment started (n of about 21, p = 0.022). Improved progression-free and overall survival was associated with having pretreatment peripheral blood TCR clonality below the median. Small sample size (n of about 30) and many exploratory analyses mean the results are intended to be hypothesis-generating.

The CDR3 has 15 amino acids, counting the end cysteine and phenylalanine. Only the CDR3 portion is preserved as DNA: 45 bases, with reading frame beginning at the first base. CDR1 and CDR2 are drawn from the germline V gene: SGHDT, YYEEEE. The junction carries 18 bases between V and J, which are trimmed by 0 bases and 9 bases respectively. To estimate absolute template abundance from read counts, synthetic TCR analog templates were spiked into each PCR. TCRbeta CDR3 regions were amplified from genomic DNA with bias-controlled V and J gene primers using the immunoSEQ assay. Rearranged TCRbeta segments were sequenced at approximately 20X coverage. The study's processing was this. Sequencing errors were corrected by clustering, and CDR3s were annotated against IMGT so that V, D and J genes could be assigned. Downstream analyses used only productive TCRbeta rearrangements, leaving out any out-of-frame or stop-codon sequences. Clonality was computed as one minus Shannon entropy normalized by the log of the number of unique productive sequences. Fisher's exact test with Benjamini-Hochberg correction, at a threshold of adjusted p below 0.01, was used to find clones that differed between time points or between blood and tumor. TCRdb provides this immuneACCESS table in a form limited to in-frame rearrangements. Some clones are lacking; in checked studies, under half of them reflect an unresolved V gene, and why the rest are absent is not known. The DNA was the basis for D and trimming; V, J and clone size are from that table. The sample includes around 82,000 clones, with about 83% observed a single time. Jointly, the top ten make up around 2% of the sample.

The sample's time point label, decoded: pretreatment peripheral blood. The cohort comprised fewer than 35 patients with locally advanced or metastatic urothelial carcinoma treated at Memorial Sloan Kettering on a trial protocol. Peripheral blood mononuclear cells were collected from each patient pretreatment and during treatment, giving between 1 and 8 total time points per patient. The Qiagen DNeasy Blood extraction kit was used to purify genomic DNA from total PBMCs and from tumor samples. PBMCs were collected pretreatment and during treatment and were isolated and stored as previously described. In the case of this clone: Its antigen is still unknown. Base-call qualities are not available, and no considerably larger clone is one nucleotide away.

The chain employs TRBV5-6 and TRBJ1-2, with TRBD1 tentatively as D gene (5 bases match). The receptor comes from a man aged 60 to 69 with urothelial cancer. The sample consisted of PBMCs, taken around atezolizumab (anti-PD-L1) treatment. This receptor has the CDR3 CASSLEASGGRSYTF. The nucleotides read TGTGCCAGCAGCTTGGAGGCTAGCGGGGGTCGAAGCTACACCTTC.